These T cell receptor beta chains were read from a single sample in a study of cytomegalovirus exposure and HLA in healthy donors. Clones were read by immunoSEQ multiplex PCR, and TCRdb kept only the in-frame ones, dropping some. The repertoire consists of approximately 130,000 clones, with under 90% occurring once and the leading ten covering 0.7%. The sample taken for sequencing was PBMCs. Source of these receptors: a young man in good health and CMV-seronegative. CDR3s include the opening cysteine and the closing phenylalanine or tryptophan. A D gene is named only where the DNA matches it firmly. A row's size may be missing; if present it is once, few, many or a size class.

cdr3_aa	cdr3_nt	clone_size	v_call	j_call	d_call
CASSLGTSGTQETQYF	TGTGCCAGCAGCTTGGGTACTAGCGGTACCCAAGAGACCCAGTACTTC	once	TRBV5-6	TRBJ2-5	TRBD2
CASSVRDSSGYTF	TGCGCCAGCAGCGTCCGGGACAGCAGTGGCTACACCTTC	.	TRBV5-1	TRBJ1-2	TRBD1
CASSSLRTGWPKNIQYF	TGCGCCAGCAGCTCGCTACGGACAGGTTGGCCCAAAAACATTCAGTACTTC	once	TRBV4-1	TRBJ2-4	TRBD1
CASSHLGQGFGYTF	TGTGCCAGCAGCCACCTGGGACAGGGATTTGGCTACACCTTC	.	TRBV7-9	TRBJ1-2	TRBD1
CASSRDSSGNTIYF	TGTGCCAGTAGTCGGGACAGCTCTGGAAACACCATATATTTT	once	TRBV19	TRBJ1-3	TRBD1
CAGTVNTEAFF	TGTGCTGGGACAGTGAACACTGAAGCTTTCTTT	few	TRBV30	TRBJ1-1	TRBD1
CASSPTGIDEKLFF	TGCGCCAGCAGCCCGACAGGGATTGATGAAAAACTGTTTTTT	once	TRBV4-3	TRBJ1-4	TRBD1
CASSRTQGNTEAFF	TGTGCCAGCAGCAGGACACAGGGAAACACTGAAGCTTTCTTT	.	TRBV14	TRBJ1-1	.
CASSILGQGLYGYTF	TGTGCCAGCAGCATACTCGGACAGGGCCTCTATGGCTACACCTTC	.	TRBV7-2	TRBJ1-2	TRBD1
CASSPTGKVQYF	TGTGCCAGCAGTCCCACGGGTAAAGTGCAGTACTTC	.	TRBV6-5	TRBJ2-7	.
CALGRGRGEAFF	TGTGCCCTCGGTCGGGGAAGAGGTGAAGCTTTCTTT	once	TRBV30	TRBJ1-1	.
CASSQDSGRGYTF	TGCGCCAGCAGCCAAGATTCCGGGAGAGGCTACACCTTC	.	TRBV4-3	TRBJ1-2	.
CASSLGQANTEAFF	TGCGCCAGCAGCTTGGGACAGGCGAACACTGAAGCTTTCTTT	once	TRBV5-1	TRBJ1-1	.
CASSGLSRGRAKNIQYF	TGTGCCAGCAGTGGACTGTCCAGGGGAAGAGCCAAAAACATTCAGTACTTC	.	TRBV2	TRBJ2-4	.
CASRVAGGQTDTQYF	TGTGCCAGCAGGGTAGCGGGGGGGCAGACAGATACGCAGTATTTT	.	TRBV6-5	TRBJ2-3	TRBD2
CASRGVRLAGRSEQYF	TGTGCCAGCAGGGGGGTTCGACTAGCGGGGAGAAGCGAGCAGTACTTC	.	TRBV2	TRBJ2-7	TRBD2
CASRATGTANEKLFF	TGTGCCAGTAGGGCTACCGGGACAGCTAATGAAAAACTGTTTTTT	.	TRBV19	TRBJ1-4	TRBD1
CASSLTAHVAYEQYF	TGTGCCAGCAGCTTGACGGCCCACGTAGCCTACGAGCAGTACTTC	.	TRBV5-4	TRBJ2-7	.
CASSLVGLQTTNEKLFF	TGTGCCAGCAGTTTAGTTGGTCTCCAGACAACTAATGAAAAACTGTTTTTT	.	TRBV27	TRBJ1-4	.
CASGSSTAFF	TGTGCTAGTGGTTCCTCTACAGCTTTCTTT	.	TRBV12-5	TRBJ1-1	.
CASSVGRQVNSPLHF	TGTGCCAGCAGTGTAGGGAGACAGGTTAATTCACCCCTCCACTTT	few	TRBV2	TRBJ1-6	.
CAWSAQGGQPQHF	TGTGCCTGGAGTGCACAGGGCGGCCAGCCCCAGCATTTT	.	TRBV30	TRBJ1-5	.
CATSRDRRGLGYEQYF	TGTGCCACCAGCAGAGATCGGAGGGGGCTGGGCTACGAGCAGTACTTC	.	TRBV15	TRBJ2-7	.
CASSDSYEQFF	TGTGCCAGCAGTGACAGCTATGAGCAGTTCTTC	.	TRBV6-4	TRBJ2-1	.
CASSSSGRISPLHF	TGTGCCAGCAGCTCGAGCGGGAGAATTTCACCCCTCCACTTT	.	TRBV11-2	TRBJ1-6	.
CASSRGPSTYGYTF	TGTGCCAGTAGCAGGGGGCCCTCTACCTATGGCTACACCTTC	once	TRBV19	TRBJ1-2	TRBD1
CASSDSGQGWYEQYF	TGCGCCAGCAGTGATTCGGGACAGGGGTGGTACGAGCAGTACTTC	.	TRBV10-1	TRBJ2-7	TRBD1
CASSPPKTSVETQYF	TGTGCCAGCAGCCCGCCTAAAACTAGCGTTGAGACCCAGTACTTC	.	TRBV5-6	TRBJ2-5	TRBD2
CASSADRVDEKLFF	TGTGCCAGTAGTGCGGACAGGGTAGATGAAAAACTGTTTTTT	.	TRBV19	TRBJ1-4	TRBD1
CASSVVSGETQYF	TGTGCCAGCAGCGTGGTCTCGGGGGAGACCCAGTACTTC	.	TRBV5-4	TRBJ2-5	.
CATRRTRAQPQHF	TGTGCCACCAGACGTACCAGGGCTCAGCCCCAGCATTTT	.	TRBV15	TRBJ1-5	.
CASSLYLTGGLNEQYF	TGTGCCAGCAGCTTGTACTTGACAGGGGGTCTCAACGAGCAGTACTTC	few	TRBV5-4	TRBJ2-7	TRBD1
CASSISSYEQYF	TGTGCCAGTAGTATTAGCAGCTACGAGCAGTACTTC	.	TRBV19	TRBJ2-7	.
CASSFPGTYQPQHF	TGTGCCAGTAGCTTCCCAGGAACCTATCAGCCCCAGCATTTT	.	TRBV19	TRBJ1-5	.
CASTPSGFYGYTF	TGTGCCAGCACCCCGTCGGGGTTTTACGGCTACACCTTC	.	TRBV28	TRBJ1-2	.
CASSPDRGDSGANVLTF	TGTGCCAGTAGTCCCGACAGGGGGGATTCTGGGGCCAACGTCCTGACTTTC	once	TRBV19	TRBJ2-6	TRBD1
CASRQILGEKLFF	TGTGCCAGCAGACAGATACTTGGAGAAAAACTGTTTTTT	.	TRBV27	TRBJ1-4	.
CASSYLANYGYTF	TGTGCCAGCAGTTACTTAGCTAACTATGGCTACACCTTC	.	TRBV6-5	TRBJ1-2	.
CASRLTNEKLFF	TGTGCCAGCAGACTTACTAATGAAAAACTGTTTTTT	.	TRBV2	TRBJ1-4	.
CASSEALRGRANYGYTF	TGTGCCAGCAGTGAAGCGCTTAGGGGCAGAGCTAACTATGGCTACACCTTC	.	TRBV6-1	TRBJ1-2	.
CASTPPGFYGYTF	TGTGCCAGCACCCCCCCCGGTTTCTACGGCTACACCTTC	.	TRBV6-5	TRBJ1-2	.
CSAIVYGYTF	TGCAGCGCGATAGTGTACGGCTACACCTTC	.	TRBV29-1	TRBJ1-2	.
CASSSFETQYF	TGTGCCAGCAGCTCCTTTGAGACCCAGTACTTC	.	TRBV5-6	TRBJ2-5	.
CASSLADGRNTEAFF	TGTGCCAGCAGCTTGGCGGACGGGAGGAACACTGAAGCTTTCTTT	once	TRBV5-4	TRBJ1-1	.
CATSRDQGLNTEAFF	TGTGCCACCAGCAGAGATCAGGGGTTGAACACTGAAGCTTTCTTT	.	TRBV15	TRBJ1-1	.
CASGTGLYEQYF	TGCGCCAGCGGGACAGGGCTGTACGAGCAGTACTTC	.	TRBV5-6	TRBJ2-7	TRBD1